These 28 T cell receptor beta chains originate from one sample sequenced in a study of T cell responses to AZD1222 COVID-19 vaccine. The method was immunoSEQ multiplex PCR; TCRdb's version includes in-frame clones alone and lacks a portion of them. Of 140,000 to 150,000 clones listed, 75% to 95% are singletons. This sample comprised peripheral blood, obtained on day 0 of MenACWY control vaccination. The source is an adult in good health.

CDR3 nucleotide sequence: TGTGCCAGCAGCCTCCGGTCCAGCGAGCAGTACTTC. This encodes CASSLRSSEQYF. This chain connects TRBV5-6 to TRBJ2-7; no reliable D call. The CDR3 contains 12 residues. Trimming pared 4 bases from V and 6 bases from J, leaving 11 bases between. Germline V gene lookup returns CDR1 SGHDT and CDR2 YYEEEE. Complete variable domain (other parts from reference TRBV5-6 and TRBJ2-7): DAGVTQSPTHLIKTRGQQVTLRCSPKSGHDTVSWYQQALGQGPQFIFQYYEEEERQRGNFPDRFSGHQFPNYSSELNVNALLLGDSALYLCASSLRSSEQYFGPGTRLTVT.

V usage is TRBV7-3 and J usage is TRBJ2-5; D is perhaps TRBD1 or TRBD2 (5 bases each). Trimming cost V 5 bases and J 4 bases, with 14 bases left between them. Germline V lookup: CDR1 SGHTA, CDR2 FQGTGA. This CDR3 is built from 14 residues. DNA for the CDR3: TGTGCCAGCAGCCCGGGGCCTGGGAGAGAGACCCAGTACTTC. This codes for CASSPGPGRETQYF.

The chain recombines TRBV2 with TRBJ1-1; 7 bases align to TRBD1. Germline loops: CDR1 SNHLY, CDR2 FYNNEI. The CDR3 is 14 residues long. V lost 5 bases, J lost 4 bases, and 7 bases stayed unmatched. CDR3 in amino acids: CASSLDRLGTEAFF. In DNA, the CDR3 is TGTGCCAGCAGTTTGGACAGGTTGGGCACTGAAGCTTTCTTT.

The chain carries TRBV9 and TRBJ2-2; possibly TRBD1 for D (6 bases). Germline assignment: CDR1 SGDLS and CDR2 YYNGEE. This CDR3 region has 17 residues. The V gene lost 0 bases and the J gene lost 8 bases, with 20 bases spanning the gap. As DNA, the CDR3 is TGTGCCAGCAGCGTAGTCGCCAGGGGCCCGGGTGGTGGGGAGCTGTTTTTT. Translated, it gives CASSVVARGPGGGELFF.

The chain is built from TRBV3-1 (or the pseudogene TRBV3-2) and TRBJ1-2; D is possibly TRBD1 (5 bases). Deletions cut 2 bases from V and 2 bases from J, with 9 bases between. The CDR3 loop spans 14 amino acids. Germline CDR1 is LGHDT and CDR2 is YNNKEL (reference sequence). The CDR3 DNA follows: TGTGCCAGCAGCCAACCGGGACCGAACTATGGCTACACCTTC. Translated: CASSQPGPNYGYTF.

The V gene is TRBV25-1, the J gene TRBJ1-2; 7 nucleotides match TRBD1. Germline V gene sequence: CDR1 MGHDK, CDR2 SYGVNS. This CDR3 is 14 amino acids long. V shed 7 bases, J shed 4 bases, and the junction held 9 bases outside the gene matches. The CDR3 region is CASTDPGQSYGYTF. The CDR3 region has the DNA TGTGCCAGCACCGACCCGGGACAGAGCTATGGCTACACCTTC.

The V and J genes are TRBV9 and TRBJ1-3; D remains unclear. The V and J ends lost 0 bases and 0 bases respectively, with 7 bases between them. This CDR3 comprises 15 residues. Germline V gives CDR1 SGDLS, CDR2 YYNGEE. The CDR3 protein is CASSVEPVSGNTIYF. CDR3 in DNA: TGTGCCAGCAGCGTAGAACCGGTCTCTGGAAACACCATATATTTT. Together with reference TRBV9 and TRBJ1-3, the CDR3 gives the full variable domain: DSGVTQTPKHLITATGQRVTLRCSPRSGDLSVYWYQQSLDQGLQFLIQYYNGEERAKGNILERFSAQQFPDLHSELNLSSLELGDSALYFCASSVEPVSGNTIYFGEGSWLTVV.

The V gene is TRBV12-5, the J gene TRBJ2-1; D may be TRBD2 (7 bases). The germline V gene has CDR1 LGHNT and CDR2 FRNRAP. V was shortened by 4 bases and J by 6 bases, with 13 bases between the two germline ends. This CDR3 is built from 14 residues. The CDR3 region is CASGSSGGLNEQFF. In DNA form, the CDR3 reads TGTGCTAGTGGTTCTTCCGGGGGGCTCAATGAGCAGTTCTTC.

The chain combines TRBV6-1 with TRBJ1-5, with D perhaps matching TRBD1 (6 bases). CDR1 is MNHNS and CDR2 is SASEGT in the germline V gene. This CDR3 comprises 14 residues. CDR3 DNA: TGTGCGACCGGGACAATGGATCGCAATCAGCCCCAGCATTTT. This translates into CATGTMDRNQPQHF.

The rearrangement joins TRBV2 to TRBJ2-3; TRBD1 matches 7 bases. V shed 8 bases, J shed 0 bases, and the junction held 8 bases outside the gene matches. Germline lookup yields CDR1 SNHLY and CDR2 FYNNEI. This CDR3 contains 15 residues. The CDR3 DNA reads TGTGCCAGCGGACTCAGGACAGGAAGCACAGATACGCAGTATTTT. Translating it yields CASGLRTGSTDTQYF.

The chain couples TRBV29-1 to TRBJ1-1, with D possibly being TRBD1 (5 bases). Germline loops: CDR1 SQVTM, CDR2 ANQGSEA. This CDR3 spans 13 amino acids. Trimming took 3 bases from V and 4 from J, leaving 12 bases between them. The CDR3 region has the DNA TGCAGCGTTGAGATCGGGGGGTTCACTGAAGCTTTCTTT. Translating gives CSVEIGGFTEAFF.

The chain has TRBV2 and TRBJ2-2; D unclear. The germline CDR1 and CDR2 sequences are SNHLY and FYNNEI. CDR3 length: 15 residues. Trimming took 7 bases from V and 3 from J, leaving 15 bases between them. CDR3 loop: CASTEGIWDTGELFF. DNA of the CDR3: TGTGCCAGCACCGAAGGGATTTGGGACACCGGGGAGCTGTTTTTT. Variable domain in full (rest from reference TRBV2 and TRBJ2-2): EPEVTQTPSHQVTQMGQEVILRCVPISNHLYFYWYRQILGQKVEFLVSFYNNEISEKSEIFDDQFSVERPDGSNFTLKIRSTKLEDSAMYFCASTEGIWDTGELFFGEGSRLTVL.

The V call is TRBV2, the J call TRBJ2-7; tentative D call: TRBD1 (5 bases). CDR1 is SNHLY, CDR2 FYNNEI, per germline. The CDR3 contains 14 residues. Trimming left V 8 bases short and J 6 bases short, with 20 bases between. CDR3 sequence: CASCTQGVSGEQYF. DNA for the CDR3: TGTGCCAGCTGTACCCAAGGGGTGTCGGGCGAGCAGTACTTC.

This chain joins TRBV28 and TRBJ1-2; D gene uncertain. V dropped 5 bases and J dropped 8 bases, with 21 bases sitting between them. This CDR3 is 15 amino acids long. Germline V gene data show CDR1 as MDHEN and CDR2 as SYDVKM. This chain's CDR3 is CASSPDLGPMMGYTF. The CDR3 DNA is TGTGCCAGCAGTCCGGACCTTGGGCCTATGATGGGCTACACCTTC.

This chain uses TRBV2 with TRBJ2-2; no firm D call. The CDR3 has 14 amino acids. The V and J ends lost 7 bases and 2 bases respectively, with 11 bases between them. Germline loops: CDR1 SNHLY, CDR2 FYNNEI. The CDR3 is CASIEHSNTGELFF. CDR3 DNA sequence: TGTGCCAGCATCGAACACTCAAACACCGGGGAGCTGTTTTTT.

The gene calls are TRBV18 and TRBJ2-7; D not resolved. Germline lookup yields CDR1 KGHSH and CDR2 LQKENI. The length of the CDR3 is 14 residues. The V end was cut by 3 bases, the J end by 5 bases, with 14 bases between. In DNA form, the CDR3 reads TGTGCCAGCTCACCGAAGGAAAAGTTCCACGAGCAGTACTTC. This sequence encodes CASSPKEKFHEQYF.

Here the CDR3 DNA reads TGTGCCAGCAGCACGGGCCCGGAGTGGCAAGAGACCCAGTACTTC. Translation gives CASSTGPEWQETQYF. The rearrangement uses TRBV5-5 and TRBJ2-5; D is uncertain. This CDR3 comprises 15 residues. Germline CDR1 is SGHKS and CDR2 is YYEKEE (reference sequence). With 4 bases removed from V and 2 bases from J, the gap between germline ends came to 15 bases.

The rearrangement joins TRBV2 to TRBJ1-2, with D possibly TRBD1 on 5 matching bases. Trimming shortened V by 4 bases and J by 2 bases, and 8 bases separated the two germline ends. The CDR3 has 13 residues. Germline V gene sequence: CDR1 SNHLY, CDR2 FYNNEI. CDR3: CASSGTSNYGYTF. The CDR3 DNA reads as TGTGCCAGCAGTGGGACATCGAACTATGGCTACACCTTC.

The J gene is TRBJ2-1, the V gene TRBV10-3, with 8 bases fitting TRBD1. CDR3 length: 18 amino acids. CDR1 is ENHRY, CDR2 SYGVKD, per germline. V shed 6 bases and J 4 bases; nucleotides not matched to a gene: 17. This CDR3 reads CAIRRGASRGRGYNEQFF. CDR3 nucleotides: TGTGCCATCAGGAGGGGAGCAAGCAGGGGGCGCGGTTACAATGAGCAGTTCTTC.

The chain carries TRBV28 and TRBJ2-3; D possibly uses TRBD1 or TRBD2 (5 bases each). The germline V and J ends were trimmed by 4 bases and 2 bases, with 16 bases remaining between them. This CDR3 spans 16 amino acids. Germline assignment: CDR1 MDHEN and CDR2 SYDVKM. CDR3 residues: CASSSGGMTATDTQYF. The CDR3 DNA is TGTGCCAGCAGTTCCGGAGGTATGACAGCCACAGATACGCAGTATTTT.

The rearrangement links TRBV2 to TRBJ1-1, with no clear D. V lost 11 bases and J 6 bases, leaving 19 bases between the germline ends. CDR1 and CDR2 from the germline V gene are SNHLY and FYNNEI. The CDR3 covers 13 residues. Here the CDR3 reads CAGTAGRLPEAFF. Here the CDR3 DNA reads TGTGCCGGAACGGCGGGCCGGTTACCTGAAGCTTTCTTT.

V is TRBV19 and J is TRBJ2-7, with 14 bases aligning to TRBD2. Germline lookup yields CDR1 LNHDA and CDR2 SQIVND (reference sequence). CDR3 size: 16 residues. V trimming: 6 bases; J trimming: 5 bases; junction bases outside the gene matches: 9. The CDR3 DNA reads TGTGCCAGTAGAAGAGGTGGGACTAGCGGGAGAAACGAGCAGTACTTC. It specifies CASRRGGTSGRNEQYF.

The CDR3 nucleotides read TGTGCCAGCTCACCATGGAACTCATATGGCTACACCTTC. It yields the protein CASSPWNSYGYTF. This rearrangement joins TRBV18 to TRBJ1-2; D is unclear. V lost 2 bases and J lost 5, with 9 bases in between. The CDR3 is made up of 13 amino acids. Per germline, CDR1 KGHSH and CDR2 LQKENI. Full variable domain (outside the CDR3, taken from reference TRBV18 and TRBJ1-2): NAGVMQNPRHLVRRRGQEARLRCSPMKGHSHVYWYRQLPEEGLKFMVYLQKENIIDESGMPKERFSAEFPKEGPSILRIQQVVRGDSAAYFCASSPWNSYGYTFGSGTRLTVV.

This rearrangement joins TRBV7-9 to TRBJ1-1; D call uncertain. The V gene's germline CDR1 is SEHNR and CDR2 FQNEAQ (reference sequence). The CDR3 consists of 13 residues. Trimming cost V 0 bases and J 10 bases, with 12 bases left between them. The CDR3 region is CASSLAGGLGAFF. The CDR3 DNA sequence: TGTGCCAGCAGCTTAGCAGGCGGGCTGGGAGCTTTCTTT. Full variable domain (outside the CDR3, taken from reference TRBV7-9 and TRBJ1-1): DTGVSQNPRHKITKRGQNVTFRCDPISEHNRLYWYRQTLGQGPEFLTYFQNEAQLEKSRLLSDRFSAERPKGSFSTLEIQRTEQGDSAMYLCASSLAGGLGAFFGQGTRLTVV.

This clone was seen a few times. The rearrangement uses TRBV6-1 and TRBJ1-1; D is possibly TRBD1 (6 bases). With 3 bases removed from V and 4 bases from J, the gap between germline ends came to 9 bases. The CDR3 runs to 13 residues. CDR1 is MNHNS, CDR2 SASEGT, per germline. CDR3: CASSERGGTEAFF. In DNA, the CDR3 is TGTGCCAGCAGTGAGCGAGGGGGCACTGAAGCTTTCTTT.

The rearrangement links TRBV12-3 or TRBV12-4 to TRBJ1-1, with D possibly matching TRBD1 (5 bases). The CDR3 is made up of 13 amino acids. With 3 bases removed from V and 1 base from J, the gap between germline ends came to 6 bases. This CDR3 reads CASSFGGNTEAFF. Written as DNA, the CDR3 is TGTGCCAGCAGTTTTGGGGGGAACACTGAAGCTTTCTTT.

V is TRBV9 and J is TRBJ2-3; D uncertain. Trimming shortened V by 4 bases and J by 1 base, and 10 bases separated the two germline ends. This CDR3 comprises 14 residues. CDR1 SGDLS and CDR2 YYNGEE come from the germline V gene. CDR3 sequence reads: CASSPQVGTDTQYF. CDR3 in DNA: TGTGCCAGCAGCCCTCAGGTGGGCACAGATACGCAGTATTTT.

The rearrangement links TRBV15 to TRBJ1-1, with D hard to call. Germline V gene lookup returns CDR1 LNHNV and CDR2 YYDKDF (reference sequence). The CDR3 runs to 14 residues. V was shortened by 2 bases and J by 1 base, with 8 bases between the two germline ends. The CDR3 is CATSRPEGNTEAFF. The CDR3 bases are TGTGCCACCAGCAGACCCGAGGGGAACACTGAAGCTTTCTTT.